This TCR beta chain derives from a study of human T cells and chemical hapten exposure. Time point defined: pre-sensitization, week 0. The treatment denotes: therapeutic diphenylcyclopropenone sensitization with weekly scalp DPC. TCRdb re-derived calls from the RACE reads in MiXCR, one entry per CDR3 protein. This repertoire shows 300,000 to 450,000 distinct CDR3 sequences, less than 6.5% found once; its top ten account for 2% to 3%. This TCR was sampled from a woman aged 45-65 years with alopecia areata. Some clones in this sample may be carry-over from other donors' samples. Source: whole blood, taken in connection with sensitization to the hapten diphenylcyclopropenone (DPC).

CDR3 residues: CASSPQGVRTSSYNEQFF. The CDR3 DNA sequence: TGCGCCAGCAGCCCCCAAGGTGTCCGGACTAGCTCCTACAATGAGCAGTTCTTC. The chain recombines TRBV5-1 with TRBJ2-1, with 7 bases that match TRBD2. Germline-derived CDR1 and CDR2 are SGHRS and YFSETQ. The V segment lost 4 bases and the J segment 0 bases; nucleotides outside the gene matches: 13. The CDR3 is made up of 18 amino acids.